The 7 T cell receptor beta chains reported below all come from one sample, sequenced in a study of shared clonotypes between healthy human individuals. Only in-frame clones appear in the TCRdb table, and some are missing; sequencing was by immunoSEQ multiplex PCR. The sample lists approximately 2.1 million clones, just over 90% occurring once. The specimen sequenced was naive CD4+ T cells from PBMCs. Indicated subset: CD45RA+ positively selected. The receptors come from a man in his late teens or twenties in good health. Some clones in this sample may be carry-over from other donors' samples.

The chain has TRBV4-2 and TRBJ2-5; 7 bases are shared with TRBD2. Trimming took 3 bases from V and 2 from J; bases not matched to a gene: 12. The length of the CDR3 is 17 residues. Germline CDR1 LGHNA, CDR2 YNFKEQ. CDR3 amino acids: CASSQGAASGRQETQYF. CDR3 nucleotides: TGTGCCAGCAGCCAGGGAGCGGCTAGCGGAAGACAAGAGACCCAGTACTTC.

The chain joins TRBV6-6 to TRBJ2-2; 10 nucleotides line up with TRBD1. V was pared by 10 bases and J by 6 bases, with 8 bases of the junction left unmatched. The germline V gene encodes CDR1 MNHNY and CDR2 SVGAGI (reference sequence). This CDR3 is built from 14 residues. The CDR3 DNA follows: TGTGCCACTAGGACAGGGGGAGTGTCCGGGGAGCTGTTTTTT. It translates to CATRTGGVSGELFF.

The genes are TRBV5-1 and TRBJ1-2, with D possibly being TRBD1 (5 bases). V was trimmed by 0 bases and J by 9 bases, leaving 18 bases between them. The length of the CDR3 is 15 residues. Germline assignment: CDR1 SGHRS and CDR2 YFSETQ. Here the CDR3 reads CASSLAGRREDSYTF. Here the CDR3 DNA reads TGCGCCAGCAGCTTGGCGGGACGCAGGGAAGACAGCTACACCTTC.

V usage is TRBV2 and J usage is TRBJ2-1; the D is unclear. Looked up from germline, CDR1 is SNHLY and CDR2 is FYNNEI. The CDR3 contains 13 residues. V lost 6 bases to trimming and J lost 16 bases, with 22 bases between them. CDR3 bases: TGTGCCAGCAGAGAGTCGAACGGCTCAGGCTCATTCTTC. This translates into CASRESNGSGSFF. Together with reference TRBV2 and TRBJ2-1, the CDR3 gives the full variable domain: EPEVTQTPSHQVTQMGQEVILRCVPISNHLYFYWYRQILGQKVEFLVSFYNNEISEKSEIFDDQFSVERPDGSNFTLKIRSTKLEDSAMYFCASRESNGSGSFFGPGTRLTVL.

The V gene is TRBV7-9, the J gene TRBJ2-4; the match to TRBD1 covers 9 bases. This CDR3 is built from 15 residues. Germline V CDR1 and CDR2: SEHNR, FQNEAQ (reference sequence). V shed 3 bases, J shed 8 bases, and the junction held 8 bases outside the gene matches. CDR3 region: CASSFGTGGKDIQYF. The CDR3 DNA is TGTGCCAGCAGCTTTGGAACAGGGGGCAAGGACATTCAGTACTTC.

V gene TRBV28 combines with J gene TRBJ1-2; 7 bases map to TRBD1. This CDR3 region has 14 residues. Germline values: CDR1 MDHEN, CDR2 SYDVKM. The trim removed 3 bases at V and 8 bases at J, leaving 9 bases unmatched. The DNA of the CDR3 is TGTGCCAGCAGTTTTGTGACAGGGCTCGACGGCTACACCTTC. This codes for CASSFVTGLDGYTF.

The chain combines TRBV7-9 with TRBJ2-3; D unresolved. This CDR3 has 15 amino acids. Germline CDR1 and CDR2: SEHNR and FQNEAQ (reference sequence). Trimming took off 6 bases at V and 3 bases at J, with 16 bases between the two ends. As DNA, the CDR3 is TGTGCCAGCAGATCAACCTTCGCCGGAACAGATACGCAGTATTTT. It yields the protein CASRSTFAGTDTQYF.